This T cell receptor beta chain was sequenced during a study of shared clonotypes between healthy human individuals. Between the trimmed V and J ends, which lost 0 bases and 4 bases, there was a span of 14 bases. The germline V gene has CDR1 SGHDT and CDR2 YYEEEE. There are 15 residues in the CDR3. Whole-study results and caveats: A handful of donors had roughly 5% of their naive CD4 clonotypes in common. In this cohort, only blood was sampled, and tissue repertoires likely differ. Estimated richness was generally greater in naive than memory subsets.

As to this clone: Its antigen is not known.

Original handling: From ImmunoSEQ came sequences covering only the junction and carrying no quality scores, so filtering differed. The repertoire was sequenced with immunoSEQ multiplex PCR; TCRdb's copy has only in-frame clones and lacks some. V, J and clone size are those of that table, while D and trimming were read from the DNA. The sample carries approximately 1.4 million clones, 95% to 99% recorded once. The chain carries TRBV5-6 and TRBJ2-7, with a weak D call TRBD1 (5 bases). Source material: naive CD4+ T cells sorted from blood. Regarding subset: CD45RA+ positively selected. The source is a young man in good health. CDR3 DNA sequence: TGTGCCAGCAGCTTGGCCCCCCTTGACAGTTACGAGCAGTACTTC. It encodes CASSLAPLDSYEQYF. Based on the CDR3 plus reference TRBV5-6 and TRBJ2-7, the full variable domain is DAGVTQSPTHLIKTRGQQVTLRCSPKSGHDTVSWYQQALGQGPQFIFQYYEEEERQRGNFPDRFSGHQFPNYSSELNVNALLLGDSALYLCASSLAPLDSYEQYFGPGTRLTVT.